Listed below are T cell receptor beta chains from one sample, sequenced in a study of blood T cell repertoires in COVID-19. Generated by immunoSEQ multiplex PCR, the TCRdb table keeps only in-frame clones and is missing some. The data contain about 380,000 clones, approximately 90% of them singletons. The source material was PBMCs or T cells enriched from blood (not recorded which). Every receptor here comes from a young woman who had recovered from COVID-19. CDR3s include the opening cysteine and the closing phenylalanine or tryptophan. Expanded clones get a size class; other rows say once, few or many, or leave the size out.

V: TRBV2
J: TRBJ2-7
size: .
CDR3: CASSGTGYEQYF

V: TRBV28
J: TRBJ2-5
size: .
CDR3: CASSPLGGGGYQETQYF

V: TRBV5-4
J: TRBJ2-7
size: .
CDR3: CASSPDRVSYEQYF

V: TRBV7-9
J: TRBJ2-7
size: .
CDR3: CASSVYRDSYEQYF

V: TRBV6-5
J: TRBJ1-3
size: .
CDR3: CASSLSRSSGNTIYF

V: TRBV19
J: TRBJ1-2
size: .
CDR3: CASYRAGGYTF

V: TRBV21-1
J: TRBJ1-1
size: .
CDR3: CASSKAGGKPFVNTEAFF

V: TRBV7-3
J: TRBJ1-6
size: .
CDR3: CASSLTGRQGNNSPLHF

V: TRBV7-8
J: TRBJ1-2
size: once
CDR3: CASSLEGRVDYGYTF

V: TRBV24-1
J: TRBJ1-3
size: .
CDR3: CASRDSRLIIDTIYF

V: TRBV6-5
J: TRBJ1-2
size: .
CDR3: CASSRVEFDRSGYTF

V: TRBV6-5
J: TRBJ1-5
size: .
CDR3: CASSYSRRQDQPQHF

V: TRBV9
J: TRBJ1-6
size: once
CDR3: CASSRRQERNSPLHF

V: TRBV15
J: TRBJ2-3
size: .
CDR3: CATSRGQGNVLDTQYF

V: TRBV10-2
J: TRBJ2-3
size: .
CDR3: CASSVATGVTSGGFIDTQYF

V: TRBV7-9
J: TRBJ1-2
size: .
CDR3: CASSLERRTPYGYTF

V: TRBV18
J: TRBJ2-7
size: .
CDR3: CASSQKGQLEQYF

V: TRBV6-2/TRBV6-3
J: TRBJ1-6
size: once
CDR3: CASSYANPNSPLHF

V: TRBV5-4
J: TRBJ1-4
size: .
CDR3: CASSLSVRGHEKLFF

V: TRBV3-1/TRBV3-2
J: TRBJ1-5
size: few
CDR3: CASSQRVEGPQHF

V: TRBV30
J: TRBJ1-5
size: .
CDR3: CAWSVTGAQPQHF

V: TRBV7-8
J: TRBJ2-5
size: once
CDR3: CASSLAQDRVFETQYF

V: TRBV5-1
J: TRBJ2-1
size: .
CDR3: CASSLADRDNEQFF

V: TRBV5-1
J: TRBJ2-6
size: .
CDR3: CASSARRGTGANVLTF